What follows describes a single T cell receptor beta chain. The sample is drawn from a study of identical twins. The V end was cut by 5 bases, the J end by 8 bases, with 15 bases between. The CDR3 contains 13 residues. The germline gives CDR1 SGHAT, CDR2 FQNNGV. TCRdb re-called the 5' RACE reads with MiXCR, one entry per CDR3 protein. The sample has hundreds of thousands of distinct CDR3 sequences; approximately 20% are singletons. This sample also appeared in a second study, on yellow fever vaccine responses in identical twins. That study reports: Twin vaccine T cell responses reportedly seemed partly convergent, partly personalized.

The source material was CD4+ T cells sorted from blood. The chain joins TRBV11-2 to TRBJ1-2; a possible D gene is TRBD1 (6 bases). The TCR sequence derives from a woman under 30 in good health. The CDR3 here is CASSPDGGVGYTF. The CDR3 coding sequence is TGTGCCAGCAGCCCAGATGGGGGCGTCGGCTACACCTTC.